This note documents a single T cell receptor (beta chain) sequence. Its antigen remains unidentified. Measured with immunoSEQ multiplex PCR; TCRdb has only the in-frame clones, and not every one. The sample carries about 170,000 clones, 85% to 95% recorded once. This entry is derived from a study of T cell responses to AZD1222 COVID-19 vaccine. Study-wide results and limits: The donors showed a predominance of white British ancestry and of females, with possible underestimation of clonal diversity. Repertoire collection took place solely once the T cell response had peaked. Only a handful of AZD1222 recipients, roughly six in all, had baseline seropositivity.

The CDR3 totals 14 residues. Per germline, CDR1 SNHLY and CDR2 FYNNEI. The V gene lost 6 bases and the J gene lost 0 bases, with 11 bases spanning the gap. The chain links TRBV2 to TRBJ1-1; a possible D gene is TRBD1 (5 bases). This TCR was sampled from an adult in good health. Material: peripheral blood, obtained on day 0 of AZD1222 vaccination. The CDR3 coding sequence is TGTGCCAGCAGAAGAGAGGGGCTGAACACTGAAGCTTTCTTT. Translation gives CASRREGLNTEAFF.